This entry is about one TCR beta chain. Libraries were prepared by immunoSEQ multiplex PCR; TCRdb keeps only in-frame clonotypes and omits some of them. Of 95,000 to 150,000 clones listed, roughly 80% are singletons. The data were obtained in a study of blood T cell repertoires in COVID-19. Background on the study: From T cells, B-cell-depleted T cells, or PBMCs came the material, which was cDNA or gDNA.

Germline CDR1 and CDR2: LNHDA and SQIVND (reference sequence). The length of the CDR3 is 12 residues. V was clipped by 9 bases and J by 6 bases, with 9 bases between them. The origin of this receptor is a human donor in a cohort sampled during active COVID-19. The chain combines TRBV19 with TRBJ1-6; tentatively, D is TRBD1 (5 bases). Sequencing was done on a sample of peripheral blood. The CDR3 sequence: CASATVNSPLHF. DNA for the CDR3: TGTGCCAGCGCGACAGTTAATTCACCCCTCCACTTT.